Listed here are 29 T cell receptor beta chains from one sample, sequenced in a study of blood T cell repertoires in COVID-19. Measured with immunoSEQ multiplex PCR; TCRdb has only the in-frame clones, and not every one. The sample yields about 73,000 clones, approximately 83% seen once. The sequenced sample consisted of peripheral blood. The source of these receptors is a man aged 80 or over with active or convalescent COVID-19.

J is TRBJ1-5 and V is TRBV7-9; D might be TRBD1 (5 bases). The CDR3 has 15 amino acids. The germline CDR1 and CDR2 sequences are SEHNR and FQNEAQ (reference sequence). Deletions cut 5 bases from V and 0 bases from J, with 11 bases between. The CDR3 DNA reads TGTGCCAGCAGCGACAGTAACCTTAGCAATCAGCCCCAGCATTTT. Encoded protein: CASSDSNLSNQPQHF.

The CDR3 nucleotides are TGTGCTAGTGGTTTGTCCCCGGGGGGCAACTACGAGCAGTACTTC. Translated: CASGLSPGGNYEQYF. The chain recombines TRBV12-5 with TRBJ2-7, with D possibly matching TRBD2 (7 bases). Germline CDR1 is LGHNT and CDR2 is FRNRAP. The CDR3 extends over 15 amino acids. V shed 2 bases and J shed 3 bases, with 14 bases lying between them.

The chain recombines TRBV11-3 with TRBJ2-5, with 8 bases aligning to TRBD1. The V segment lost 5 bases and the J segment 4 bases; nucleotides outside the gene matches: 3. Germline loops: CDR1 SGHNT, CDR2 YENEEA. The CDR3 is 13 residues long. The CDR3 nucleotides read TGTGCCAGCAGCCGGACAGGGATAGAGACCCAGTACTTC. Amino acids: CASSRTGIETQYF. Combining the CDR3 with reference TRBV11-3 and TRBJ2-5 gives the whole variable domain EAGVVQSPRYKIIEKKQPVAFWCNPISGHNTLYWYLQNLGQGPELLIRYENEEAVDDSQLPKDRFSAERLKGVDSTLKIQPAELGDSAVYLCASSRTGIETQYFGPGTRLLVL.

The chain uses TRBV18 and TRBJ1-6; 7 bases map to TRBD1. The CDR3 contains 17 residues. V shed 6 bases, J shed 6 bases, and the junction held 14 bases outside the gene matches. CDR1 is KGHSH and CDR2 is LQKENI in the germline V gene. CDR3 sequence (DNA): TGTGCCAGCTCGCTTGATCCGGGACAGCGACTTAATTCACCCCTCCACTTT. This gives the protein CASSLDPGQRLNSPLHF.

CDR3 sequence (DNA): TGTGCCTGGAGTATCACTAGTGCAGAGACCCAGTACTTC. Translating it yields CAWSITSAETQYF. This sequence joins TRBV30 and TRBJ2-5; maybe TRBD2 (5 bases). Germline V gene sequence: CDR1 GTSNPN, CDR2 SVGIG (reference sequence). This CDR3 comprises 13 residues. Trimming removed 2 bases from V and 4 bases from J, with 11 bases in between. The full variable domain, in which reference TRBV30 and TRBJ2-5 provide the parts outside the CDR3, is SQTIHQWPATLVQPVGSPLSLECTVEGTSNPNLYWYRQAAGRGLQLLFYSVGIGQISSEVPQNLSASRPQDRQFILSSKKLLLSDSGFYLCAWSITSAETQYFGPGTRLLVL.

This chain links TRBV30 with TRBJ2-2; D not certain. Germline assignment: CDR1 GTSNPN and CDR2 SVGIG (reference sequence). Between the trimmed V and J ends, which lost 4 bases and 1 base, there was a span of 4 bases. This CDR3 has 12 residues. The CDR3 here is CAWNGNTGELFF. The CDR3, as DNA: TGTGCCTGGAACGGGAACACCGGGGAGCTGTTTTTT. Variable domain in full (rest from reference TRBV30 and TRBJ2-2): SQTIHQWPATLVQPVGSPLSLECTVEGTSNPNLYWYRQAAGRGLQLLFYSVGIGQISSEVPQNLSASRPQDRQFILSSKKLLLSDSGFYLCAWNGNTGELFFGEGSRLTVL.

The rearrangement links TRBV5-1 to TRBJ2-1; 9 bases map to TRBD1. CDR1 is SGHRS, CDR2 YFSETQ, per germline. The CDR3 sequence is 16 residues long. After removal of 4 bases from V and 0 bases from J, the junction contained 5 bases not matched to a gene. The CDR3 bases are TGCGCCAGCAGCGCGACAGGGGGTCTCTCCTACAATGAGCAGTTCTTC. As protein: CASSATGGLSYNEQFF.

The chain has TRBV5-6 and TRBJ2-7; 12 nucleotides line up with TRBD2. The germline V gene has CDR1 SGHDT and CDR2 YYEEEE. The CDR3 consists of 16 residues. J gave up 3 bases and V 4 bases, and 8 bases lay outside the gene matches. CDR3 sequence reads: CASSPEPGLAGYEQYF. CDR3 nucleotide sequence: TGTGCCAGCAGCCCCGAACCGGGACTAGCGGGCTACGAGCAGTACTTC.

V usage is TRBV6-2 or TRBV6-3 and J usage is TRBJ1-4, with no clear D. The V gene lost 4 bases and the J gene lost 5 bases, with 14 bases spanning the gap. This CDR3 has 15 amino acids. Germline values: CDR1 MNHEY, CDR2 SVGEGT. The CDR3 is CASSSTGFSNEKLFF. CDR3 sequence (DNA): TGTGCCAGCAGTTCGACCGGGTTCTCAAATGAAAAACTGTTTTTT.

J is TRBJ1-5 and V is TRBV19, with 7 bases aligning to TRBD1. Germline assignment: CDR1 LNHDA and CDR2 SQIVND (reference sequence). Losses at the gene ends were 7 bases for V and 0 bases for J; bases not matched to a gene: 6. CDR3 length: 15 amino acids. CDR3 nucleotides: TGTGCCAGTACCCGGGACAGAAATAGCAATCAGCCCCAGCATTTT. Translation gives CASTRDRNSNQPQHF. The variable domain in full, completed from reference TRBV19 and TRBJ1-5, reads DGGITQSPKYLFRKEGQNVTLSCEQNLNHDAMYWYRQDPGQGLRLIYYSQIVNDFQKGDIAEGYSVSREKKESFPLTVTSAQKNPTAFYLCASTRDRNSNQPQHFGDGTRLSIL.

This clone has only one observation. V and J are TRBV6-1 and TRBJ1-5, with D possibly matching TRBD1 (6 bases). The CDR3 is 14 amino acids. The germline V gene encodes CDR1 MNHNS and CDR2 SASEGT. Trimming cost V 1 base and J 7 bases, with 11 bases left between them. CDR3 nucleotide sequence: TGTGCCAGCAGTGAAGTGGCAGGGGTCCAGCCCCAGCATTTT. It specifies CASSEVAGVQPQHF.

The rearrangement links TRBV5-1 to TRBJ1-1, with D maybe TRBD1 (5 bases). Germline CDR1 and CDR2: SGHRS and YFSETQ. The CDR3 has 16 amino acids. Trimming stripped 0 bases from V and 0 bases from J, with 12 bases between. DNA of the CDR3: TGCGCCAGCAGCTTGGCGCCAGGGAGGTTGAACACTGAAGCTTTCTTT. Protein sequence: CASSLAPGRLNTEAFF.

The chain combines TRBV18 with TRBJ2-7; TRBD2 is a possible D gene (7 bases). CDR3 size: 16 residues. From germline, CDR1 is KGHSH and CDR2 LQKENI. Trimming shortened V by 3 bases and J by 3 bases, and 18 bases separated the two germline ends. Here the CDR3 reads CASSPPGVRGLYEQYF. The DNA for the CDR3 is TGTGCCAGCTCACCCCCCGGGGTGCGGGGGCTCTACGAGCAGTACTTC.

The gene calls are TRBV27 and TRBJ1-2; the D gene is possibly TRBD1 (6 bases). V was trimmed by 5 bases and J by 4 bases, leaving 11 bases between them. Germline CDR1 reads MNHEY; CDR2 reads SMNVEV (reference sequence). The CDR3 covers 13 residues. CDR3 sequence: CASSGGRAYGYTF. The CDR3 DNA is TGTGCCAGCAGTGGGGGCCGTGCCTATGGCTACACCTTC.

The chain couples TRBV14 to TRBJ1-6; D remains unclear. This CDR3 region has 14 residues. V lost 1 base, J lost 6 bases, and 7 bases lay in between. CDR1 and CDR2 from the germline V gene are SGHDN and FVKESK. The CDR3 loop reads CASSQAQINSPLHF. CDR3 in DNA: TGTGCCAGCAGCCAAGCACAGATTAATTCACCCCTCCACTTT.

The chain recombines TRBV7-2 with TRBJ2-7; 7 bases are a match to TRBD2. This CDR3 is built from 13 residues. V dropped 9 bases and J dropped 5; count of bases not matched to a gene: 10. Germline assignment: CDR1 SGHTA and CDR2 FQGNSA. CDR3 protein: CASSGPVLHEQYF. In DNA, the CDR3 is TGTGCCAGTAGCGGGCCCGTCCTCCACGAGCAGTACTTC.

The rearrangement links TRBV5-6 to TRBJ2-3; D not resolved. With 1 base removed from V and 2 bases from J, the gap between germline ends came to 14 bases. Germline V CDR1 and CDR2: SGHDT, YYEEEE. The CDR3 length is 16 residues. The CDR3, as DNA: TGTGCCAGCAGCTTGTTTGACGGCGGTCACACAGATACGCAGTATTTT. Protein product: CASSLFDGGHTDTQYF. Drawing the rest from reference TRBV5-6 and TRBJ2-3, the complete variable domain is DAGVTQSPTHLIKTRGQQVTLRCSPKSGHDTVSWYQQALGQGPQFIFQYYEEEERQRGNFPDRFSGHQFPNYSSELNVNALLLGDSALYLCASSLFDGGHTDTQYFGPGTRLTVL.

The rearrangement links TRBV2 to TRBJ2-1; 7 nucleotides agree with TRBD2. Trimming took 4 bases from V and 9 from J; bases not matched to a gene: 3. Germline V gene lookup returns CDR1 SNHLY and CDR2 FYNNEI. The CDR3 runs to 12 residues. The CDR3 sequence is CASSGLAGEQFF. The CDR3 region has the DNA TGTGCCAGCAGTGGACTAGCTGGTGAGCAGTTCTTC. Using reference TRBV2 and TRBJ2-1 for the parts outside the CDR3, the full variable domain is EPEVTQTPSHQVTQMGQEVILRCVPISNHLYFYWYRQILGQKVEFLVSFYNNEISEKSEIFDDQFSVERPDGSNFTLKIRSTKLEDSAMYFCASSGLAGEQFFGPGTRLTVL.

This chain connects TRBV2 to TRBJ2-3; 9 bases are shared with TRBD2. V shed 6 bases and J 0 bases; nucleotides not matched to a gene: 1. Germline V gives CDR1 SNHLY, CDR2 FYNNEI. This CDR3 has 14 residues. CDR3 in amino acids: CASRRGGSTDTQYF. The DNA for the CDR3 is TGTGCCAGCAGGCGGGGGGGAAGCACAGATACGCAGTATTTT.

The chain is built from TRBV3-1 (or the pseudogene TRBV3-2) and TRBJ1-4; TRBD1 aligns across 11 bases. J was trimmed by 7 bases and V by 4 bases; bases with no gene match: 8. The CDR3 runs 16 residues. Germline values: CDR1 LGHDT, CDR2 YNNKEL (reference sequence). CDR3 sequence reads: CASSRGTGGDSEKLFF. For the CDR3, the DNA is TGTGCCAGCAGCCGTGGGACAGGGGGGGATAGTGAAAAACTGTTTTTT.

The J gene is TRBJ1-5, the V gene TRBV7-2, with TRBD1 matching over 11 bases. V lost 4 bases to trimming and J lost 6 bases; unmatched junction nucleotides: 8. The CDR3 runs to 16 residues. Germline CDR1 SGHTA, CDR2 FQGNSA. CDR3 protein: CASSSLPGTGGQPQHF. CDR3 sequence (DNA): TGTGCCAGCAGCTCTCTTCCCGGGACAGGGGGTCAGCCCCAGCATTTT. Looking up the rest from reference TRBV7-2 and TRBJ1-5 gives the full variable domain: GAGVSQSPSNKVTEKGKDVELRCDPISGHTALYWYRQSLGQGLEFLIYFQGNSAPDKSGLPSDRFSAERTGGSVSTLTIQRTQQEDSAVYLCASSSLPGTGGQPQHFGDGTRLSIL.

The chain carries TRBV5-5 and TRBJ2-1, with 8 bases lining up with TRBD1. From germline, CDR1 is SGHKS and CDR2 YYEKEE (reference sequence). With V trimmed by 3 bases and J by 8 bases, 4 bases remained unmatched. This CDR3 has 13 amino acids. The CDR3 here is CASSWDRRDEQFF. The CDR3 nucleotides read TGTGCCAGCAGCTGGGACAGGAGGGATGAGCAGTTCTTC. The whole variable domain, remainder taken from reference TRBV5-5 and TRBJ2-1, is DAGVTQSPTHLIKTRGQQVTLRCSPISGHKSVSWYQQVLGQGPQFIFQYYEKEERGRGNFPDRFSARQFPNYSSELNVNALLLGDSALYLCASSWDRRDEQFFGPGTRLTVL.

CDR3 amino acids: CASMPDSFHYEQYF. The CDR3 DNA reads TGTGCCAGCATGCCGGACAGTTTTCATTACGAGCAGTACTTC. This sequence joins TRBV21-1 and TRBJ2-7; the table gives TRBD1 as D, unverified against the DNA. TRBV21-1 is tagged as a pseudogene. CDR3 length: 14 residues.

The table lists this clone with a count of one. The chain links TRBV5-1 to TRBJ1-2; the D gene is possibly TRBD1 (6 bases). This CDR3 spans 14 amino acids. The germline V and J ends were trimmed by 5 bases and 1 base, with 12 bases remaining between them. Germline assignment: CDR1 SGHRS and CDR2 YFSETQ. In DNA, the CDR3 is TGCGCCAGCAGAGAGGGGGACTATAACTATGGCTACACCTTC. It yields the protein CASREGDYNYGYTF.

The chain links TRBV30 to TRBJ2-3, with TRBD2 matching over 10 bases. J lost 1 base, V lost 5 bases, and 3 bases had no gene match. Germline V gives CDR1 GTSNPN, CDR2 SVGIG (reference sequence). The CDR3 extends over 14 amino acids. The CDR3 nucleotides read TGTGCCTGGGCTGGGACTAGCGGCACAGATACGCAGTATTTT. It codes for CAWAGTSGTDTQYF.

The chain joins TRBV11-2 to TRBJ1-1; D gene ambiguous. This CDR3 has 13 amino acids. Germline V gives CDR1 SGHAT, CDR2 FQNNGV. V lost 1 base to trimming and J lost 5 bases, with 8 bases between them. The CDR3 spells CASSLGARTEAFF. The CDR3 DNA reads as TGTGCCAGCAGCTTAGGCGCGCGTACTGAAGCTTTCTTT.

The gene calls are TRBV2 and TRBJ1-1; D not resolved. The CDR3 has 13 amino acids. V lost 5 bases to trimming and J lost 5 bases, with 12 bases between them. Looked up from germline, CDR1 is SNHLY and CDR2 is FYNNEI. CDR3 nucleotide sequence: TGTGCCAGCAGTCGGCGGGAACAGACTGAAGCTTTCTTT. As protein: CASSRREQTEAFF.

This clone appeared a few times. The rearrangement joins TRBV30 to TRBJ1-2, with D perhaps TRBD1 (6 bases). V was pared by 3 bases and J by 2 bases, with 19 bases between. CDR1 and CDR2 (germline): GTSNPN, SVGIG (reference sequence). CDR3 size: 16 residues. CDR3 nucleotide sequence: TGTGCCTGGAGCCCGGGACGCTTAAGGGGGAACTATGGCTACACCTTC. This sequence encodes CAWSPGRLRGNYGYTF. Using reference TRBV30 and TRBJ1-2 for the parts outside the CDR3, the full variable domain is SQTIHQWPATLVQPVGSPLSLECTVEGTSNPNLYWYRQAAGRGLQLLFYSVGIGQISSEVPQNLSASRPQDRQFILSSKKLLLSDSGFYLCAWSPGRLRGNYGYTFGSGTRLTVV.

This chain links TRBV10-3 with TRBJ2-2, with D unclear. CDR1 ENHRY and CDR2 SYGVKD come from the germline V gene. V lost 5 bases to trimming and J lost 5 bases, with 12 bases between them. The CDR3 contains 14 residues. The CDR3 coding sequence is TGTGCCATCAGTCCCTACGAACGGACCGGGGAGCTGTTTTTT. Amino acid sequence: CAISPYERTGELFF.